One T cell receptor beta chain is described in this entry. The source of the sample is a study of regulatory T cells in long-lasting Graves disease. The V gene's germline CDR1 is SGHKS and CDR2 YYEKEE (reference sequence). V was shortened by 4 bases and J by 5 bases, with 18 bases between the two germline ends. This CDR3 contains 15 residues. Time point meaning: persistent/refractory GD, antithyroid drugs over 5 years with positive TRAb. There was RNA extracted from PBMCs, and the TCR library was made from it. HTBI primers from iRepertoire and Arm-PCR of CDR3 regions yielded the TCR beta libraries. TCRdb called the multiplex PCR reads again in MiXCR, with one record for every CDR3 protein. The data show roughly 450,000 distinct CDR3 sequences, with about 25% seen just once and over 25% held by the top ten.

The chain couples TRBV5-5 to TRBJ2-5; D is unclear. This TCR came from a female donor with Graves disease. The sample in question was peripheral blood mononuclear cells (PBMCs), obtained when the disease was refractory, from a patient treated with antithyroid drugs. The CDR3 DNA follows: TGTGCCAGCAGCCCCCTAGAGGCATCGCCCGAGACCCAGTACTTC. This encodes CASSPLEASPETQYF.